The TCR beta chain under discussion was sequenced for a study of blood T cells in healthy people across ages. Primed by a sample-barcoded 5' primer and a J-beta primer mix, a second PCR proceeded for 7 to 11 cycles. Each CDR3 protein gets one entry after TCRdb re-called the 5' RACE reads with MiXCR. The repertoire holds roughly 1.7 million distinct CDR3 sequences, with around 35% as singletons. The specimen sequenced was blood. This sequence originates from a woman aged 25 to 39 in good health.

DNA for the CDR3: TGTGCCAGCTCGAGTAGCGGGAACATTCAGTACTTC. Its translation: CASSSSGNIQYF. This chain uses TRBV27 with TRBJ2-4; 7 bases are shared with TRBD2. The germline V gene encodes CDR1 MNHEY and CDR2 SMNVEV (reference sequence). This CDR3 region has 12 residues. J gave up 7 bases and V 8 bases, and 5 bases lay outside the gene matches.